This TCR beta chain appears in the sequencing data of a study of T cell clonality in common variable immunodeficiency. Study outcomes and limitations: Reportedly, TCR beta sequences from common variable immunodeficiency showed fewer deletions and N-nucleotide insertions.

The data were produced by immunoSEQ multiplex PCR, yet TCRdb's version contains in-frame clones alone and is incomplete. The data show about 7,300 clones, none appearing only once, with 20% to 25% held by the ten largest. This clone was found many times. Antigen unknown. Sequencing was performed on peripheral blood mononuclear cells. The sequence was obtained from a human donor with common variable immunodeficiency.

CDR3 residues: CASSVSGTGAYEQYF. CDR3 bases read: TGTGCCAGCAGCGTTTCCGGGACAGGGGCCTACGAG. The chain has TRBV11-3 and TRBJ2-7, with 10 positions matching TRBD1. Sequencing ends 3 residues short of the CDR3 end; the germline J gene provides the rest. With 5 bases clipped from V and 2 bases from J, the junction kept 6 bases outside the gene matches. This CDR3 contains 15 residues. Looked up from germline, CDR1 is SGHNT and CDR2 is YENEEA.